The 15 T cell receptor beta chains in this list originate from one sample, sequenced in a study of T cells in Graves' hyperthyroidism and ophthalmopathy. The CDR3 regions of TCR beta were amplified from RNA transcripts. TCR CDR3 underwent first-round RT-PCR with the HTBI primer set. TCRdb re-derived calls from the multiplex PCR reads in MiXCR, one entry per CDR3 protein. The sample includes a few hundred thousand distinct CDR3 sequences, approximately 14% seen only once; the top ten take around 6.6%. The sample taken for sequencing was blood. These receptors originate from a woman aged 25 to 39 with Graves' hyperthyroidism.

This clonotype was recorded at least ten times. The V call is TRBV7-2, the J call TRBJ2-1; D not certain. There are 11 residues in the CDR3. Germline CDR1 is SGHTA and CDR2 is FQGNSA. V dropped 2 bases and J dropped 8 bases, with 4 bases sitting between them. The CDR3 protein is CASSLFDEQFF. The CDR3 nucleotides read TGTGCCAGCAGCTTATTCGATGAGCAGTTCTTC.

The V call is TRBV29-1, the J call TRBJ2-1, with D possibly TRBD1 on 5 matching bases. V shed 5 bases and J shed 2 bases, with 13 bases lying between them. Germline V CDR1 and CDR2: SQVTM, ANQGSEA. CDR3 length equals 14 residues. In DNA, the CDR3 is TGCAGCGTTCCCGTCCAGGGAACCTACAATGAGCAGTTCTTC. Translation gives CSVPVQGTYNEQFF.

This clonotype came up many times. This chain connects TRBV2 to TRBJ2-1; 13 bases are a match to TRBD2. The ends lost 6 bases at V and 2 bases at J; junction bases unmatched: 1. From germline, CDR1 is SNHLY and CDR2 FYNNEI. The CDR3 is 15 amino acids. The CDR3 bases are TGTGCCAGCAGGGGACTAGCGGGAACCTACAATGAGCAGTTCTTC. Translated, it gives CASRGLAGTYNEQFF. The full variable domain, its missing parts supplied by reference TRBV2 and TRBJ2-1, is EPEVTQTPSHQVTQMGQEVILRCVPISNHLYFYWYRQILGQKVEFLVSFYNNEISEKSEIFDDQFSVERPDGSNFTLKIRSTKLEDSAMYFCASRGLAGTYNEQFFGPGTRLTVL.

The sample holds a few counts of this clonotype. The chain employs TRBV27 and TRBJ2-2; D is uncertain. The CDR3 covers 16 residues. CDR1 is MNHEY, CDR2 SMNVEV, per germline (reference sequence). V was cut by 5 bases and J by 1 base, with 14 bases left in between. The DNA of the CDR3 is TGTGCCAGCAGTCCCCGAGGAGAGCTGAACACCGGGGAGCTGTTTTTT. Translating gives CASSPRGELNTGELFF.

The J gene is TRBJ2-1, the V gene TRBV27, with 8 bases that match TRBD2. The germline CDR1 and CDR2 sequences are MNHEY and SMNVEV (reference sequence). J was trimmed by 15 bases and V by 2 bases; bases with no gene match: 3. The CDR3 spans 11 residues. As DNA, the CDR3 is TGTGCCAGCAGTTTAGCGGGAGGTCTGTTCTTC. The encoded protein is CASSLAGGLFF.

The V call is TRBV20-1, the J call TRBJ2-7, with 8 nucleotides matching TRBD2. Germline V gene lookup returns CDR1 DFQATT and CDR2 SNEGSKA (reference sequence). J was trimmed by 1 base and V by 3 bases; bases with no gene match: 8. This CDR3 has 15 residues. CDR3 residues: CSARPPSGSSYEQYF. The CDR3 nucleotides are TGCAGTGCTAGGCCTCCAAGCGGGAGTTCCTACGAGCAGTACTTC.

This clonotype was seen at least ten times. The CDR3 DNA reads as TGCAGTGCTAGAGATGAGGGAGACGGGCTTATGAACACTGAAGCTTTCTTT. Encoded protein: CSARDEGDGLMNTEAFF. The chain carries TRBV20-1 and TRBJ1-1, with unresolved D. In germline, CDR1 is DFQATT, CDR2 SNEGSKA (reference sequence). This CDR3 is built from 17 residues. V lost 0 bases and J lost 0, with 17 bases in between.

This clonotype was counted a few times. The genes are TRBV30 and TRBJ2-1; 9 bases are a match to TRBD2. The CDR3 is made up of 14 amino acids. Germline loops: CDR1 GTSNPN, CDR2 SVGIG (reference sequence). V lost 2 bases to trimming and J lost 8 bases; unmatched junction nucleotides: 7. This CDR3 reads CAWSSASGTYEQFF. CDR3 DNA: TGTGCCTGGAGTTCGGCTAGCGGGACCTATGAGCAGTTCTTC. Variable domain in full (rest from reference TRBV30 and TRBJ2-1): SQTIHQWPATLVQPVGSPLSLECTVEGTSNPNLYWYRQAAGRGLQLLFYSVGIGQISSEVPQNLSASRPQDRQFILSSKKLLLSDSGFYLCAWSSASGTYEQFFGPGTRLTVL.

This clonotype appeared many times. J is TRBJ2-7 and V is TRBV27, with 8 bases matching TRBD2. Unmatched junction bases numbered 4, after V lost 5 bases and J lost 1 base. The CDR3 covers 14 residues. Germline loops: CDR1 MNHEY, CDR2 SMNVEV (reference sequence). CDR3 sequence reads: CASSTTSESYEQYF. The CDR3 DNA reads TGTGCCAGCAGTACGACTAGCGAGTCCTACGAGCAGTACTTC.

The V call is TRBV19, the J call TRBJ2-3, with unresolved D. In germline, CDR1 is LNHDA, CDR2 SQIVND (reference sequence). V shed 3 bases and J shed 0 bases, with 10 bases lying between them. There are 15 residues in the CDR3. The CDR3: CASSISIFSTDTQYF. The CDR3 bases are TGTGCCAGTAGTATCAGCATCTTTAGCACAGATACGCAGTATTTT.

The table lists this clonotype with a few counts. The chain employs TRBV7-9 and TRBJ2-5; 8 bases line up with TRBD2. Trimming cost V 1 base and J 13 bases; bases outside gene matches: 5. CDR3 length: 12 residues. Germline CDR1 reads SEHNR; CDR2 reads FQNEAQ (reference sequence). This CDR3 is CASSLVAGPPYF. For the CDR3, the DNA is TGTGCCAGCAGCTTAGTAGCGGGACCGCCGTACTTC.

This clonotype was found many times. The genes are TRBV30 and TRBJ2-3; D gene unclear. This CDR3 spans 14 amino acids. Trimming removed 4 bases from V and 4 bases from J, with 15 bases in between. The germline CDR1 and CDR2 sequences are GTSNPN and SVGIG (reference sequence). The CDR3 DNA sequence: TGTGCCTGGAATTCCCTATTTGGCTCAGATACGCAGTATTTT. It is translated as CAWNSLFGSDTQYF.

This rearrangement joins TRBV29-1 to TRBJ2-2; 7 bases match TRBD1. V trimming: 0 bases; J trimming: 2 bases; junction bases outside the gene matches: 6. Germline CDR1 SQVTM, CDR2 ANQGSEA. The length of the CDR3 is 16 residues. CDR3 in DNA: TGCAGCGTTGAAGATCCCGGGACAGTTAACACCGGGGAGCTGTTTTTT. Protein product: CSVEDPGTVNTGELFF.

Comments on this clonotype: A much larger clone sits a single nucleotide away, making a read error possible. The chain carries TRBV28 and TRBJ1-6; TRBD1 agrees at 8 bases. Trimming at V came to 5 bases and at J to 11 bases, leaving 14 bases not matched to a gene. Germline CDR1 is MDHEN and CDR2 is SYDVKM. CDR3 length: 16 residues. The CDR3: CASSQRDRLSDAPLHF. In nucleotides, the CDR3 is TGTGCCAGCAGTCAGCGGGACAGGCTTAGTGATGCACCCCTCCACTTT.

This clonotype was observed at least ten times. This sequence joins TRBV29-1 and TRBJ2-5; 8 bases match TRBD2. This CDR3 is built from 17 residues. The germline gives CDR1 SQVTM, CDR2 ANQGSEA. V gave up 2 bases and J gave up 7 bases; unmatched junction bases: 18. The CDR3 region has the DNA TGCAGCGTTGAAAAAACGCCCTTCGGGAGGGCCGAGGTGACCCAGTACTTC. This gives the protein CSVEKTPFGRAEVTQYF.